These 26 T cell receptor beta chains originate from one sample sequenced in a study of T cell changes during pregnancy in multiple sclerosis. The protocol was immunoSEQ multiplex PCR, while the TCRdb copy is restricted to in-frame clones and leaves out a portion. This table holds tens of thousands of clones, 90% found once. The material sequenced was peripheral blood, taken in the first trimester of pregnancy. The receptors were gathered from a female donor in good health, enrolled as a control in a pregnancy study.

The chain employs TRBV5-1 and TRBJ1-4; D might be TRBD1 (6 bases). Germline V gene sequence: CDR1 SGHRS, CDR2 YFSETQ. Trimming shortened V by 0 bases and J by 4 bases, and 13 bases separated the two germline ends. The CDR3 totals 16 residues. In DNA, the CDR3 is TGCGCCAGCAGCTTGGAAGGACAGACCCTTAATGAAAAACTGTTTTTT. It translates to CASSLEGQTLNEKLFF. Filled out from reference TRBV5-1 and TRBJ1-4, the complete variable domain reads KAGVTQTPRYLIKTRGQQVTLSCSPISGHRSVSWYQQTPGQGLQFLFEYFSETQRNKGNFPGRFSGRQFSNSRSEMNVSTLELGDSALYLCASSLEGQTLNEKLFFGSGTQLSVL.

The chain links TRBV7-2 to TRBJ2-7; 12 bases are shared with TRBD2. Looked up from germline, CDR1 is SGHTA and CDR2 is FQGNSA. The V and J ends lost 3 bases and 4 bases, in that order; junction bases with no gene match: 4. This CDR3 region has 15 residues. CDR3 sequence: CASSLTSGSRYEQYF. For the CDR3, the DNA is TGTGCCAGCAGCTTGACTAGCGGGAGTAGGTACGAGCAGTACTTC.

The genes are TRBV14 and TRBJ1-5; D gene unclear. With 3 bases removed from V and 8 bases from J, the gap between germline ends came to 11 bases. Germline values: CDR1 SGHDN, CDR2 FVKESK. The CDR3 is made up of 13 amino acids. The CDR3 nucleotides are TGTGCCAGCAGCCATCGGGAATGGGAGCCCCAGCATTTT. Translation gives CASSHREWEPQHF.

This rearrangement joins TRBV10-2 to TRBJ2-7; TRBD1 agrees at 8 bases. This CDR3 has 14 amino acids. Looked up from germline, CDR1 is WSHSY and CDR2 is SAAADI. Trimming removed 5 bases from V and 6 bases from J; junction bases left unmatched: 9. For the CDR3, the DNA is TGCGCCAGCAGTACACAGGACAGGGCGTCCGAGCAGTACTTC. It translates to CASSTQDRASEQYF.

This clone came up once. CDR3 protein: CASSFLAGGSNIQYF. The CDR3 nucleotides read TGTGCCAGCAGTTTCCTAGCGGGAGGTTCTAACATTCAGTACTTC. The chain employs TRBV6-5 and TRBJ2-4, with TRBD2 matching over 11 bases. This CDR3 comprises 15 residues. Losses at the gene ends were 4 bases for V and 7 bases for J; bases not matched to a gene: 6. Looked up from germline, CDR1 is MNHEY and CDR2 is SVGAGI.

The chain couples TRBV25-1 to TRBJ2-7; D possibly corresponds to TRBD1 (5 bases). In germline, CDR1 is MGHDK, CDR2 SYGVNS. Trimming took 10 bases from V and 6 from J, leaving 34 bases between them. The CDR3 is 18 amino acids. CDR3 coding DNA: TGTGCCACCTCCTCCACGTCTATATCGGTACGGGCAGGGCCCGAGCAGTACTTC. This gives the protein CATSSTSISVRAGPEQYF.

The chain recombines TRBV6-4 with TRBJ2-1, with 8 bases fitting TRBD2. The J segment lost 8 bases and the V segment lost 8 bases, leaving 14 bases of the junction unmatched. Germline V gene sequence: CDR1 MRHNA, CDR2 SNTAGT. The CDR3 is 15 residues long. This CDR3 is CASGRRVAGRDEQFF. The CDR3 coding sequence is TGTGCCAGCGGACGACGGGTAGCGGGAAGGGATGAGCAGTTCTTC.

V gene TRBV11-2 combines with J gene TRBJ1-1; D is uncertain. Trimming stripped 0 bases from V and 3 bases from J, with 5 bases between. The germline V gene has CDR1 SGHAT and CDR2 FQNNGV. The length of the CDR3 is 13 residues. CDR3 protein: CASSLEYDTEAFF. The CDR3 DNA sequence: TGTGCCAGCAGCTTAGAATATGACACTGAAGCTTTCTTT.

CDR3 in DNA: TGTGCTAGCAAAGGGGAGGGGCCGGGAGTAGCTTTCTTT. Protein: CASKGEGPGVAFF. This chain joins TRBV12-5 and TRBJ1-1; the D gene is possibly TRBD1 (5 bases). Per germline, CDR1 LGHNT and CDR2 FRNRAP. This CDR3 comprises 13 residues. Trimming took off 9 bases at V and 10 bases at J, with 21 bases between the two ends.

This clone was observed once. The V and J genes are TRBV7-9 and TRBJ2-5, with 8 nucleotides matching TRBD2. Unmatched junction bases numbered 19, after V lost 5 bases and J lost 5 bases. This CDR3 has 18 residues. Germline CDR1 is SEHNR and CDR2 is FQNEAQ (reference sequence). CDR3 amino acids: CASSALSLGAGAKETQYF. In DNA, the CDR3 is TGTGCCAGCAGCGCCCTTTCCTTAGGAGCGGGAGCTAAGGAGACCCAGTACTTC.

The genes are TRBV7-9 and TRBJ1-2; 7 bases are a match to TRBD1. Germline CDR1 reads SEHNR; CDR2 reads FQNEAQ (reference sequence). Trimming cost V 5 bases and J 8 bases; bases outside gene matches: 11. This CDR3 is built from 14 residues. CDR3 residues: CASSPILQGQGYTF. The DNA for the CDR3 is TGTGCCAGCAGCCCGATCTTACAGGGGCAGGGCTACACCTTC.

This clone showed up many times. This chain links TRBV27 with TRBJ2-3; 7 nucleotides agree with TRBD2. This CDR3 is built from 14 residues. The junction had 12 bases not matched to a gene; V was cut back by 11 bases and J by 4 bases. Germline values: CDR1 MNHEY, CDR2 SMNVEV (reference sequence). Here the CDR3 reads CAASRGGLSDTQYF. The CDR3 DNA sequence: TGTGCCGCCTCAAGGGGAGGGCTCTCAGATACGCAGTATTTT.

The rearrangement uses TRBV4-1 and TRBJ2-5, with TRBD2 as a possible D gene (5 bases). Germline lookup yields CDR1 MGHRA and CDR2 YSYEKL. This CDR3 spans 13 amino acids. V was cut by 4 bases and J by 4 bases, with 10 bases left in between. The CDR3: CASSRELVETQYF. CDR3 bases: TGCGCCAGCAGCCGGGAACTAGTAGAGACCCAGTACTTC.

The table lists this clone with a count of one. The V gene is TRBV2, the J gene TRBJ1-5; no clear D. Germline assignment: CDR1 SNHLY and CDR2 FYNNEI. CDR3 length equals 15 residues. The V end was cut by 6 bases, the J end by 0 bases, with 12 bases between. The CDR3 coding sequence is TGTGCCAGCAGCCCCGCGGTAGTTAGCAATCAGCCCCAGCATTTT. It yields the protein CASSPAVVSNQPQHF. Full variable domain (remainder filled in from reference TRBV2 and TRBJ1-5): EPEVTQTPSHQVTQMGQEVILRCVPISNHLYFYWYRQILGQKVEFLVSFYNNEISEKSEIFDDQFSVERPDGSNFTLKIRSTKLEDSAMYFCASSPAVVSNQPQHFGDGTRLSIL.

The rearrangement joins TRBV6-4 to TRBJ1-1; TRBD1 aligns across 7 bases. With V trimmed by 6 bases and J by 1 base, 2 bases remained unmatched. CDR1 and CDR2 from the germline V gene are MRHNA and SNTAGT. The CDR3 consists of 13 residues. The chain's CDR3 is CASRGTENTEAFF. The DNA of the CDR3 is TGTGCCAGCAGGGGGACAGAGAACACTGAAGCTTTCTTT.

V usage is TRBV7-2 and J usage is TRBJ2-7, with D possibly matching TRBD2 (6 bases). The CDR3 totals 15 residues. Trimming removed 0 bases at V and 3 bases at J, with 12 bases between. CDR1 and CDR2 from the germline V gene are SGHTA and FQGNSA. This CDR3 is CASSLAWRLGYEQYF. CDR3 in DNA: TGTGCCAGCAGCTTAGCGTGGAGACTAGGCTACGAGCAGTACTTC.

The chain recombines TRBV11-1 with TRBJ1-1; unclear D gene. Looked up from germline, CDR1 is SGHAT and CDR2 is FQDESV (reference sequence). This CDR3 has 15 residues. Trimming stripped 5 bases from V and 2 bases from J, with 15 bases between. The CDR3 region has the DNA TGTGCCAGCAGCGTAGGAGCGTCCATTAACACTGAAGCTTTCTTT. This codes for CASSVGASINTEAFF.

The chain carries TRBV5-1 and TRBJ2-7; TRBD2 is a possible D gene (6 bases). Germline values: CDR1 SGHRS, CDR2 YFSETQ. The CDR3 spans 14 residues. Trimming took 0 bases from V and 2 from J, leaving 9 bases between them. CDR3 coding DNA: TGCGCCAGCAGCTTGGTGCCGGGAGCCTACGAGCAGTACTTC. As protein: CASSLVPGAYEQYF.

This clone appeared a few times. The chain couples TRBV29-1 to TRBJ1-1; D may be TRBD1 (5 bases). The CDR3 is made up of 12 amino acids. Germline CDR1 and CDR2: SQVTM and ANQGSEA. With 4 bases removed from V and 7 bases from J, the gap between germline ends came to 13 bases. As DNA, the CDR3 is TGCAGCGTTGTTCCCAGGGAGGGTGAAGCTTTCTTT. Translating it yields CSVVPREGEAFF.

The genes are TRBV7-8 and TRBJ1-1; weak D call: TRBD1 (5 bases). Germline V gene sequence: CDR1 SGHVS, CDR2 FQNEAQ. CDR3 length equals 15 residues. Between the trimmed V and J ends, which lost 1 base and 5 bases, there was a span of 14 bases. CDR3 protein: CASSLGPGRGTEAFF. CDR3 DNA: TGTGCCAGCAGCTTAGGGCCGGGTCGGGGGACTGAAGCTTTCTTT.

The J gene is TRBJ2-1, the V gene TRBV6-5; tentatively, D is TRBD1 (5 bases). The CDR3 is made up of 13 amino acids. In germline, CDR1 is MNHEY, CDR2 SVGAGI. Trimming took off 2 bases at V and 6 bases at J, with 8 bases between the two ends. The CDR3 coding sequence is TGTGCCAGCAGTTACAAGGGGATCAATGAGCAGTTCTTC. It encodes CASSYKGINEQFF.

The chain joins TRBV27 to TRBJ2-1; TRBD1 aligns across 7 bases. CDR1 MNHEY and CDR2 SMNVEV come from the germline V gene (reference sequence). The CDR3 is 14 amino acids. V lost 8 bases to trimming and J lost 6 bases; unmatched junction nucleotides: 10. Written as DNA, the CDR3 is TGTGCCAGCGAGGGTGCAGGGGGTGTCAATGAGCAGTTCTTC. Its translation: CASEGAGGVNEQFF.

V and J are TRBV7-9 and TRBJ1-1; D not certain. V gave up 6 bases and J gave up 5 bases, with 19 bases separating them. CDR1 and CDR2 (germline): SEHNR, FQNEAQ (reference sequence). CDR3 length: 15 residues. The DNA of the CDR3 is TGTGCCAGCAGGGCCTACAAGGAGGCGGGGACTGAAGCTTTCTTT. This gives the protein CASRAYKEAGTEAFF.

The chain uses TRBV19 and TRBJ1-5, with TRBD1 matching 9 bases. Germline-derived CDR1 and CDR2 are LNHDA and SQIVND (reference sequence). The junction had 6 bases not matched to a gene; V was cut back by 3 bases and J by 6 bases. The CDR3 spans 15 residues. The CDR3 is CASSMSDRGVQPQHF. CDR3 bases: TGTGCCAGTAGTATGTCCGACAGGGGGGTTCAGCCCCAGCATTTT.

The gene calls are TRBV5-4 and TRBJ2-7, with D perhaps TRBD1 (6 bases). The CDR3 spans 12 residues. The germline V gene has CDR1 SGHNT and CDR2 YYREEE (reference sequence). The V end was cut by 6 bases, the J end by 5 bases, with 12 bases between. CDR3 region: CASTNRVDEQYF. The CDR3 DNA sequence: TGTGCCAGCACCAACAGGGTTGACGAGCAGTACTTC.

This clone came up a few times. The chain couples TRBV29-1 to TRBJ2-3; 11 bases line up with TRBD2. CDR1 is SQVTM, CDR2 ANQGSEA, per germline. The CDR3 covers 15 residues. Unmatched junction bases numbered 6, after V lost 6 bases and J lost 1 base. The CDR3 DNA sequence: TGCAGCGTCACTAGCGGGAGATTTGGCACAGATACGCAGTATTTT. Its protein is CSVTSGRFGTDTQYF.